This T cell receptor beta chain was obtained from a study of control samples from healthy donors and cancer patients. Sequencing was performed with immunoSEQ multiplex PCR; in TCRdb, only in-frame clones are kept and a portion is missing. The sample contains some 160,000 clones, about 93% of which appear only once. Trimming took 0 bases from V and 2 from J, leaving 1 base between them. The CDR3 loop spans 12 amino acids. The sequenced sample was blood. The chain couples TRBV12-3 or TRBV12-4 to TRBJ1-1, with D unresolved. The receptor comes from a woman aged 30 to 39 in good health. For the CDR3, the DNA is TGTGCCAGCAGTTTAGCTAACACTGAAGCTTTCTTT. Amino acids: CASSLANTEAFF.